The entry below gives a single T cell receptor beta chain sequence along with its context. CDR3 length: 17 amino acids. Trimming removed 0 bases from V and 8 bases from J; junction bases left unmatched: 15. Germline V lookup: CDR1 SGHTA, CDR2 FQGNSA. TCRdb's table, derived via immunoSEQ multiplex PCR, lists solely in-frame clones and lacks some. The top ten clones hold 2% to 2.5% of a sample with roughly 72,000 clones, 80% to 85% of them seen once. This record comes from a study of T cell clones after liver transplantation. Study context: A pre-transplant mixed lymphocyte reaction with TCRbeta sequencing defined graft-donor-reactive clones followed in post-transplant blood.

The V call is TRBV7-2, the J call TRBJ1-2; 7 bases align to TRBD1. Sequences were derived from CD4+ T cells from blood, sampled 48 months after liver transplant. The sequence derives from a human patient who received a liver transplant. Some T cells may have originated in the graft donor. CDR3 sequence reads: CASSLARDSWEGGGYTF. The CDR3 DNA is TGTGCCAGCAGCTTAGCTCGGGACAGTTGGGAGGGAGGCGGCTACACCTTC.